This entry features one T cell receptor beta chain sequence. Trimming took off 4 bases at V and 6 bases at J, with 16 bases between the two ends. The CDR3 spans 15 residues. CDR1 and CDR2 (germline): SGHRS, YFSETQ. This record belongs to a study of follicular helper T cells after annual influenza vaccination. Time point described: 2015-2016 season, 7 days after influenza vaccination. Vaccine contraindications, substance abuse, HIV/AIDS, active malignancy and active illness excluded donors. Profiling relied on immunoSEQ multiplex PCR, and the TCRdb table lists in-frame clones only, not all of them. The sample lists some 8,300 clones; 75% to 85% were seen once.

The chain uses TRBV5-1 and TRBJ2-2; D not certain. This sequence originates from an adult who received the influenza vaccine. The source was CXCR5+ CD38- circulating T follicular helper cells from blood, collected 7 days after influenza vaccination. The sample's subset: circulating Tfh, non-naive CD4+CXCR5+PD-1+ (ICOS+CD38+ or ICOS-CD38-). DNA for the CDR3: TGCGCCAGCAGCGGAACGTTGGGATACGCCGGGGAGCTGTTTTTT. Amino acid sequence: CASSGTLGYAGELFF. Full variable domain (outside the CDR3, taken from reference TRBV5-1 and TRBJ2-2): KAGVTQTPRYLIKTRGQQVTLSCSPISGHRSVSWYQQTPGQGLQFLFEYFSETQRNKGNFPGRFSGRQFSNSRSEMNVSTLELGDSALYLCASSGTLGYAGELFFGEGSRLTVL.